This T cell receptor beta chain was found in a study of early T cells in non-severe SARS-CoV-2 infection. Study-level results: Clonotype matching in VDJdb favored anti-spike CD8 responses and did not capture private and CD4 specificities.

This clonotype was counted only a few times. As yet, its antigen is unknown. V lost 6 bases and J lost 2, with 13 bases in between. The CDR3 loop spans 13 amino acids. Germline V gene sequence: CDR1 DFQATT, CDR2 SNEGSKA (reference sequence). Unique molecular identifiers tagged individual cDNA molecules. TCRdb independently ran MiXCR on the 5' RACE reads; one entry per CDR3 protein. The data hold roughly 57,000 distinct CDR3 sequences, with less than 15% observed a single time. This TCR came from an adult who was a healthcare worker with PCR-confirmed SARS-CoV-2 infection or an uninfected control (not recorded which). The sequencing here drew on whole blood, taken at baseline. The genes are TRBV20-1 and TRBJ1-1; possibly TRBD1 for D (6 bases). The CDR3 reads CSAPGQLNTEAFF. The CDR3 bases are TGCAGTGCCCCTGGACAGTTAAACACTGAAGCTTTCTTT.